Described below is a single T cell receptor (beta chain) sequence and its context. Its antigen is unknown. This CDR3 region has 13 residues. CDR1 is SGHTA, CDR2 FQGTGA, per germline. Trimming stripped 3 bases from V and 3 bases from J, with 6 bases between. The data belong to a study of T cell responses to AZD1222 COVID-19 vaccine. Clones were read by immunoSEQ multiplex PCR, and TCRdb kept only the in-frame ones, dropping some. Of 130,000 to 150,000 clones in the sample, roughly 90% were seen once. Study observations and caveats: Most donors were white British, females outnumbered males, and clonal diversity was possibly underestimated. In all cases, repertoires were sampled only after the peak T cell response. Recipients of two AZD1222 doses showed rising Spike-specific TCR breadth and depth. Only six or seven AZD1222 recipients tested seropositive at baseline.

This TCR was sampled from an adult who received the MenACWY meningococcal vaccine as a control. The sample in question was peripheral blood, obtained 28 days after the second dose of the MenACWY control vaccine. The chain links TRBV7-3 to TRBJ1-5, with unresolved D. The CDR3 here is CASSLTVNQPQHF. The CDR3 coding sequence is TGTGCCAGCAGCTTGACCGTCAATCAGCCCCAGCATTTT.